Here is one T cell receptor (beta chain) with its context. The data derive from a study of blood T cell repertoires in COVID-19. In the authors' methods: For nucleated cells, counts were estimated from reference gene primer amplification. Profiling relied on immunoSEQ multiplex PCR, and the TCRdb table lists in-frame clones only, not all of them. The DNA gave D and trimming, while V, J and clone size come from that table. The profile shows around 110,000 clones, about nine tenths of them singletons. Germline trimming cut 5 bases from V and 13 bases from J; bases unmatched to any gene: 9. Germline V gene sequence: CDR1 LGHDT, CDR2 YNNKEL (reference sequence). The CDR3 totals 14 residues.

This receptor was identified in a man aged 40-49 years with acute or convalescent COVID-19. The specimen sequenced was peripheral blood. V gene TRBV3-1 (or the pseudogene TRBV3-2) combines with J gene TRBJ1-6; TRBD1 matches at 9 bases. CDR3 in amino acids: CASSFTGTGNPLHF. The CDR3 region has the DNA TGTGCCAGCAGCTTTACCGGGACAGGGAATCCCCTCCACTTT.